The clone carrying this T cell receptor beta chain has a handful of counts. This sample was taken from a study of cytomegalovirus exposure and HLA in healthy donors. The PCR made use of 60 Vbeta and 13 Jbeta primers. Assay: immunoSEQ multiplex PCR; the TCRdb copy retains only in-frame clones and omits some. Found here are about 240,000 clones, 75% to 85% of them singletons; the top ten hold roughly 7.4%. The CDR3 runs to 12 residues. The germline V gene has CDR1 SGHDT and CDR2 YYEEEE. V was cut by 4 bases and J by 5 bases, with 9 bases left in between. Material: PBMCs. This receptor was obtained from a woman in her fifties or sixties in good health and CMV-seropositive. The chain couples TRBV5-6 to TRBJ1-2; maybe TRBD1 (6 bases). CDR3 protein: CASSRQGYGYTF. The CDR3 DNA sequence: TGTGCCAGCAGCCGGCAGGGGTATGGCTACACCTTC.